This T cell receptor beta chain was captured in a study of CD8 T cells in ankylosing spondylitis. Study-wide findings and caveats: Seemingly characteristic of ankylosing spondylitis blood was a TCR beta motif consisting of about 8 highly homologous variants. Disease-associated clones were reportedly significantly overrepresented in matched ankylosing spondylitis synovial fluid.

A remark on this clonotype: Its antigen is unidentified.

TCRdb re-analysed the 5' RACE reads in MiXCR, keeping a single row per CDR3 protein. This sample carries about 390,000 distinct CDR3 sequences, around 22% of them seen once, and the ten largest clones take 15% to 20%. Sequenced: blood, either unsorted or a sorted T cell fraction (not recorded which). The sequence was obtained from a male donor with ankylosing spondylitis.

The CDR3 is CASTRGGELFF. CDR3 DNA sequence: TGTGCCAGCACAAGGGGCGGGGAGCTGTTTTTT. The chain is built from TRBV6-5 and TRBJ2-2; the D gene is possibly TRBD1 (5 bases). From germline, CDR1 is MNHEY and CDR2 SVGAGI. The CDR3 sequence is 11 residues long. The V end lost 7 bases, the J end lost 7 bases, and 7 bases lay between the germline ends.